These 20 T cell receptor beta chains were all obtained from the same sample, sequenced in a study of OX40 agonist ivuxolimab in advanced cancers. Measured with immunoSEQ multiplex PCR; TCRdb has only the in-frame clones, and not every one. The sample has fewer than 45,000 clones, about four fifths seen once; the top ten hold 15% to 20%. The sample here was CD4+ or CD8+ T cells sorted from blood, taken in a trial of the OX40 agonist ivuxolimab. Source of these receptors: an adult with an advanced solid tumor such as melanoma, head and neck, liver or kidney cancer.

V usage is TRBV11-3 and J usage is TRBJ2-7; D might be TRBD1 (6 bases). V was pared by 5 bases and J by 4 bases, with 12 bases between. Germline CDR1 SGHNT, CDR2 YENEEA. The CDR3 covers 13 residues. The DNA for the CDR3 is TGTGCCAGCAGCCTGGGACACCCTTACGAGCAGTACTTC. Translated, it gives CASSLGHPYEQYF.

The genes are TRBV9 and TRBJ2-1; 13 positions match TRBD2. With V trimmed by 3 bases and J by 13 bases, 7 bases remained unmatched. The germline CDR1 and CDR2 sequences are SGDLS and YYNGEE. The CDR3 extends over 14 amino acids. CDR3 DNA sequence: TGTGCCAGCAGCGATGGGGGGACTAGCGGGGAACAGTTCTTC. This encodes CASSDGGTSGEQFF. The variable domain in full, completed from reference TRBV9 and TRBJ2-1, reads DSGVTQTPKHLITATGQRVTLRCSPRSGDLSVYWYQQSLDQGLQFLIQYYNGEERAKGNILERFSAQQFPDLHSELNLSSLELGDSALYFCASSDGGTSGEQFFGPGTRLTVL.

The rearrangement uses TRBV28 and TRBJ1-1, with unresolved D. The length of the CDR3 is 14 residues. The V and J ends lost 1 base and 4 bases respectively, with 10 bases between them. CDR1 and CDR2 from the germline V gene are MDHEN and SYDVKM. The CDR3 DNA follows: TGTGCCAGCAGTTTATACCCCGGGAGCACTGAAGCTTTCTTT. Translation gives CASSLYPGSTEAFF.

The V call is TRBV27, the J call TRBJ1-1, with D uncertain. Trimming stripped 2 bases from V and 0 bases from J, with 4 bases between. The CDR3 consists of 13 residues. Germline assignment: CDR1 MNHEY and CDR2 SMNVEV (reference sequence). The CDR3 loop reads CASSLGMNTEAFF. The CDR3 DNA reads as TGTGCCAGCAGTTTAGGAATGAACACTGAAGCTTTCTTT.

The chain has TRBV2 and TRBJ2-6; 7 bases match TRBD1. V shed 4 bases, J shed 2 bases, and the junction held 2 bases outside the gene matches. CDR1 and CDR2 from the germline V gene are SNHLY and FYNNEI. The CDR3 consists of 15 residues. This chain's CDR3 is CASSAGQAGANVLTF. Written as DNA, the CDR3 is TGTGCCAGCAGTGCCGGACAGGCTGGGGCCAACGTCCTGACTTTC.

The CDR3 nucleotides read TGTGCCAGCAGCTTTCGTTTCTCCGAGCAGTACTTC. This sequence encodes CASSFRFSEQYF. This chain joins TRBV5-4 and TRBJ2-7; no firm D call. The CDR3 totals 12 residues. Germline V gene lookup returns CDR1 SGHNT and CDR2 YYREEE (reference sequence). Trimming removed 2 bases from V and 6 bases from J, with 9 bases in between.

This chain joins TRBV5-1 and TRBJ2-7; tentatively, D is TRBD2 (6 bases). Trimming removed 0 bases at V and 6 bases at J, with 7 bases between. The CDR3 length is 12 residues. Germline V lookup: CDR1 SGHRS, CDR2 YFSETQ. The CDR3 reads CASSLGDSEQYF. The CDR3 DNA is TGCGCCAGCAGCTTGGGGGACTCCGAGCAGTACTTC.

This clone was observed a single time. The CDR3 DNA sequence: TGTGCCAGCAGTTACGGGGACAGCAACCAAGAGACCCAGTACTTC. This encodes CASSYGDSNQETQYF. The chain is built from TRBV6-6 and TRBJ2-5; the match to TRBD1 covers 7 bases. The junction had 3 bases not matched to a gene; V was cut back by 2 bases and J by 0 bases. The CDR3 is 15 amino acids. Per germline, CDR1 MNHNY and CDR2 SVGAGI (reference sequence).

The chain employs TRBV11-3 and TRBJ2-2; 7 bases fit TRBD1. The germline V gene has CDR1 SGHNT and CDR2 YENEEA. Trimming at V came to 9 bases and at J to 8 bases, leaving 12 bases not matched to a gene. This CDR3 has 14 residues. CDR3 coding DNA: TGTGCCAGTTTCGCCGAGGGGGCTCAAGGGGAGCTGTTTTTT. Translating gives CASFAEGAQGELFF. Variable domain in full (rest from reference TRBV11-3 and TRBJ2-2): EAGVVQSPRYKIIEKKQPVAFWCNPISGHNTLYWYLQNLGQGPELLIRYENEEAVDDSQLPKDRFSAERLKGVDSTLKIQPAELGDSAVYLCASFAEGAQGELFFGEGSRLTVL.

This rearrangement joins TRBV7-9 to TRBJ2-1, with 7 nucleotides matching TRBD1. With 4 bases clipped from V and 5 bases from J, the junction kept 5 bases outside the gene matches. The CDR3 is 14 amino acids. CDR1 and CDR2 from the germline V gene are SEHNR and FQNEAQ (reference sequence). This CDR3 is CASSWGQIHNEQFF. The DNA for the CDR3 is TGTGCCAGCAGCTGGGGACAGATACACAATGAGCAGTTCTTC.

CDR3 loop: CASRGRLNTEAFF. As DNA, the CDR3 is TGTGCCAGCAGGGGCAGATTGAACACTGAAGCTTTCTTT. This sequence joins TRBV28 and TRBJ1-1; no reliable D call. The CDR3 spans 13 residues. Germline V gene data show CDR1 as MDHEN and CDR2 as SYDVKM. V lost 6 bases and J lost 0, with 8 bases in between.

This clone was detected only a few times. This chain links TRBV5-1 with TRBJ2-7; TRBD1 matches at 8 bases. The CDR3 has 12 amino acids. Germline CDR1 and CDR2: SGHRS and YFSETQ. V shed 7 bases, J shed 3 bases, and the junction held 3 bases outside the gene matches. The CDR3 region has the DNA TGCGCCAGCTCCGGGACAGGCTACGAGCAGTACTTC. Encoded protein: CASSGTGYEQYF. The variable domain in full, with the rest retrieved from reference TRBV5-1 and TRBJ2-7, is KAGVTQTPRYLIKTRGQQVTLSCSPISGHRSVSWYQQTPGQGLQFLFEYFSETQRNKGNFPGRFSGRQFSNSRSEMNVSTLELGDSALYLCASSGTGYEQYFGPGTRLTVT.

This chain uses TRBV7-8 with TRBJ2-1, with TRBD2 as a possible D gene (5 bases). Trimming took off 3 bases at V and 8 bases at J, with 11 bases between the two ends. This CDR3 region has 13 residues. Per germline, CDR1 SGHVS and CDR2 FQNEAQ. This CDR3 is CASSFGDPDEQFF. CDR3 coding DNA: TGTGCCAGCAGCTTCGGGGATCCCGATGAGCAGTTCTTC.

This clone was counted between two and nine times. Written as DNA, the CDR3 is TGTGCCAGCAGTTACGGATCTGGGTTCGAGCAGTACTTC. It encodes CASSYGSGFEQYF. V and J are TRBV6-5 and TRBJ2-7; D is unresolved. CDR1 MNHEY and CDR2 SVGAGI come from the germline V gene. This CDR3 has 13 residues. V was shortened by 2 bases and J by 6 bases, with 11 bases between the two germline ends.

The chain joins TRBV27 to TRBJ1-2; D remains ambiguous. V was cut by 10 bases and J by 2 bases, with 23 bases left in between. The CDR3 has 16 residues. CDR1 and CDR2 (germline): MNHEY, SMNVEV (reference sequence). The CDR3 loop reads CATGFTGPLVNYGYTF. In DNA form, the CDR3 reads TGTGCCACCGGATTCACTGGCCCGCTCGTAAACTATGGCTACACCTTC.

The V gene is TRBV7-6, the J gene TRBJ2-5; 7 bases agree with TRBD1. CDR3 length: 14 amino acids. Germline lookup yields CDR1 SGHVS and CDR2 FNYEAQ. V dropped 1 base and J dropped 5; count of bases not matched to a gene: 4. The CDR3 loop reads CASSLVDRVETQYF. CDR3 DNA sequence: TGTGCCAGCAGCTTAGTTGACAGGGTTGAGACCCAGTACTTC. Complete variable domain (other parts from reference TRBV7-6 and TRBJ2-5): GAGVSQSPRYKVTKRGQDVALRCDPISGHVSLYWYRQALGQGPEFLTYFNYEAQQDKSGLPNDRFSAERPEGSISTLTIQRTEQRDSAMYRCASSLVDRVETQYFGPGTRLLVL.

The chain joins TRBV28 to TRBJ1-4; D perhaps matches TRBD1 (5 bases). Trimming stripped 0 bases from V and 4 bases from J, with 15 bases between. The germline V gene encodes CDR1 MDHEN and CDR2 SYDVKM. The CDR3 is 17 amino acids. As DNA, the CDR3 is TGTGCCAGCAGTTTATGGGGGGGGAGGGCTAGTAATGAAAAACTGTTTTTT. Protein sequence: CASSLWGGRASNEKLFF.

CDR3 sequence (DNA): TGTGCCAGCAGTGAATTGTATACGCAGTATTTT. It yields the protein CASSELYTQYF. The chain carries TRBV25-1 and TRBJ2-3, with D unresolved. This CDR3 is built from 11 residues. V was cut by 1 base and J by 7 bases, with 3 bases left in between. The germline V gene has CDR1 MGHDK and CDR2 SYGVNS.

The V and J genes are TRBV2 and TRBJ2-7, with D unresolved. This CDR3 region has 15 residues. V lost 3 bases to trimming and J lost 2 bases, with 14 bases between them. Germline V gene data show CDR1 as SNHLY and CDR2 as FYNNEI. The CDR3 DNA sequence: TGTGCCAGCAGTGAGGGCTCCCTGGGCCCCTACGAGCAGTACTTC. This gives the protein CASSEGSLGPYEQYF.

This chain connects TRBV11-2 to TRBJ2-1; the D gene is possibly TRBD2 (5 bases). CDR1 and CDR2 (germline): SGHAT, FQNNGV. The V gene lost 5 bases and the J gene lost 6 bases, with 14 bases spanning the gap. The CDR3 consists of 14 residues. This chain's CDR3 is CASSLRAYLNEQFF. CDR3 nucleotides: TGTGCCAGCAGCCTGCGGGCGTATCTCAATGAGCAGTTCTTC.